Presented here are 27 T cell receptor beta chains from one specimen sequenced in a study of blood T cell repertoires in COVID-19. This table comes from immunoSEQ multiplex PCR, and its TCRdb copy is limited to in-frame clones, with some not included. The data contain about 240,000 clones, roughly 80% of them singletons. Material: peripheral blood. The receptor set was obtained from a woman between 18 and 29 years old with acute or convalescent COVID-19.

V usage is TRBV7-2 and J usage is TRBJ1-5; D uncertain. The CDR3 sequence is 15 residues long. Trimming pared 0 bases from V and 7 bases from J, leaving 13 bases between. Germline loops: CDR1 SGHTA, CDR2 FQGNSA. The CDR3 loop is CASSLAEYGLQPQHF. The CDR3 DNA reads TGTGCCAGCAGCTTAGCGGAGTATGGGTTACAGCCCCAGCATTTT.

Comment on this clone: This may arise from a read error, as a much more abundant clone is one base away. Other DNA sequences in this sample translate to the same CDR3. The chain employs TRBV28 and TRBJ2-5; 8 nucleotides line up with TRBD2. CDR3 size: 16 residues. Looked up from germline, CDR1 is MDHEN and CDR2 is SYDVKM. The CDR3 sequence is CASSFLASGLQETQYF. The CDR3 DNA sequence: TGTGCCAGCAGTTTCTTGGCTAGCGGGTTGCAAGAGACCCAATACTTC.

This chain links TRBV24-1 with TRBJ2-5, with TRBD1 identical over 7 bases. The junction had 10 bases not matched to a gene; V was cut back by 2 bases and J by 5 bases. The CDR3 contains 16 residues. Germline values: CDR1 KGHDR, CDR2 SFDVKD. CDR3 coding DNA: TGTGCCACCAGTGATTATACAGGGGCCGGACTTGAGACCCAGTACTTC. It yields the protein CATSDYTGAGLETQYF.

This clone was seen once. The chain couples TRBV6-6 to TRBJ2-3; maybe TRBD2 (5 bases). Trimming pared 6 bases from V and 2 bases from J, leaving 12 bases between. Germline loops: CDR1 MNHNY, CDR2 SVGAGI (reference sequence). CDR3 length equals 14 residues. The CDR3, as DNA: TGTGCCAGCAGGCCCCGGGGTCACACAGATACGCAGTATTTT. Translated: CASRPRGHTDTQYF.

V and J are TRBV3-1 (or the pseudogene TRBV3-2) and TRBJ2-5; 13 bases are shared with TRBD2. The CDR3 sequence is 16 residues long. Trimming removed 3 bases from V and 2 bases from J; junction bases left unmatched: 3. Germline V gives CDR1 LGHDT, CDR2 YNNKEL (reference sequence). CDR3 protein: CASSHEGLAGQETQYF. CDR3 sequence (DNA): TGTGCCAGCAGCCACGAGGGACTAGCGGGACAAGAGACCCAGTACTTC.

The chain has TRBV13 and TRBJ1-4; 10 nucleotides align to TRBD1. V was clipped by 0 bases and J by 7 bases; unmatched bases: 5. Germline CDR1 is PRHDT and CDR2 is FYEKMQ (reference sequence). The CDR3 extends over 16 amino acids. CDR3 DNA: TGTGCCAGCAGCTTAGGCCTGGGACAGGGGAGTGAAAAACTGTTTTTT. It yields the protein CASSLGLGQGSEKLFF.

The genes are TRBV5-1 and TRBJ1-2; perhaps TRBD1 as D (5 bases). V shed 2 bases and J shed 2 bases, with 10 bases lying between them. Germline V CDR1 and CDR2: SGHRS, YFSETQ. The CDR3 runs to 14 residues. CDR3 sequence: CASSFGGTNYGYTF. The CDR3 DNA reads TGCGCCAGCAGCTTCGGGGGGACGAACTATGGCTACACCTTC.

V and J are TRBV24-1 and TRBJ2-1; 8 bases fit TRBD2. Trimming at V came to 4 bases and at J to 9 bases, leaving 7 bases not matched to a gene. CDR1 and CDR2 from the germline V gene are KGHDR and SFDVKD. This CDR3 is built from 14 residues. The CDR3 here is CATSDPGTSSEQFF. DNA of the CDR3: TGTGCCACCAGTGACCCCGGGACTAGTAGTGAGCAGTTCTTC.

The gene calls are TRBV2 and TRBJ1-2; tentative D call: TRBD1 (6 bases). CDR3 length: 16 residues. Germline CDR1 and CDR2: SNHLY and FYNNEI. V lost 4 bases and J lost 1, with 16 bases in between. The CDR3 bases are TGTGCCAGCAGTGGGGACACCATTTACTTTAACTATGGCTACACCTTC. Protein product: CASSGDTIYFNYGYTF.

The chain employs TRBV2 and TRBJ1-2; a weak D match, TRBD1 (6 bases). This CDR3 has 13 amino acids. V was clipped by 0 bases and J by 5 bases, with 7 bases between them. Germline CDR1 SNHLY, CDR2 FYNNEI. The CDR3 region has the DNA TGTGCCAGCAGTGAAGCCCAGGGGTATGGCTACACCTTC. Protein sequence: CASSEAQGYGYTF.

The chain couples TRBV19 to TRBJ1-1, with 7 bases aligning to TRBD1. The CDR3 loop spans 15 amino acids. J gave up 0 bases and V 2 bases, and 3 bases lay outside the gene matches. The V gene's germline CDR1 is LNHDA and CDR2 SQIVND (reference sequence). In DNA form, the CDR3 reads TGTGCCAGTAGTATAATGGGACAGCTGAACACTGAAGCTTTCTTT. Translating gives CASSIMGQLNTEAFF.

There are a few counts of this clone. J is TRBJ1-2 and V is TRBV6-5; 8 bases fit TRBD1. J lost 8 bases, V lost 10 bases, and 12 bases had no gene match. The CDR3 is 13 amino acids. In germline, CDR1 is MNHEY, CDR2 SVGAGI. The CDR3 loop is CATLTDRGGGYTF. CDR3 nucleotide sequence: TGTGCCACCTTAACCGACAGGGGTGGAGGCTACACCTTC.

The genes are TRBV10-1 and TRBJ1-1; tentative D call: TRBD1 (6 bases). V lost 10 bases, J lost 8 bases, and 20 bases lay in between. CDR3 length equals 13 residues. CDR1 and CDR2 (germline): WNHNN, SYGVQD (reference sequence). The DNA of the CDR3 is TGCGCCACCGAAAGACAGGCTCAGGAAGAAGCTTTCTTT. Translation gives CATERQAQEEAFF.

The gene calls are TRBV7-9 and TRBJ2-1; TRBD1 matches 9 bases. The CDR3 contains 15 residues. Germline CDR1 and CDR2: SEHNR and FQNEAQ (reference sequence). Losses at the gene ends were 3 bases for V and 3 bases for J; bases not matched to a gene: 3. The CDR3 region is CASSFGDRDYNEQFF. CDR3 nucleotides: TGTGCCAGCAGCTTCGGGGACAGGGACTACAATGAGCAGTTCTTC. The full variable domain, rest sourced from reference TRBV7-9 and TRBJ2-1, is DTGVSQNPRHKITKRGQNVTFRCDPISEHNRLYWYRQTLGQGPEFLTYFQNEAQLEKSRLLSDRFSAERPKGSFSTLEIQRTEQGDSAMYLCASSFGDRDYNEQFFGPGTRLTVL.

CDR3 DNA: TGTGCCAGCGGGGCTGGAGAGACCCAGTACTTC. This sequence encodes CASGAGETQYF. The chain links TRBV6-6 to TRBJ2-5; TRBD1 is a possible D gene (5 bases). Germline CDR1 MNHNY, CDR2 SVGAGI (reference sequence). This CDR3 region has 11 residues. V dropped 8 bases and J dropped 4 bases, with 8 bases sitting between them.

The V and J genes are TRBV6-5 and TRBJ2-1; possibly TRBD2 for D (6 bases). The V and J ends lost 1 base and 9 bases respectively, with 10 bases between them. Per germline, CDR1 MNHEY and CDR2 SVGAGI. This CDR3 is 13 amino acids long. The CDR3 DNA follows: TGTGCCAGCAGTTACTTGGTGGGAGGTGAGCAGTTCTTC. This translates into CASSYLVGGEQFF.

The rearrangement joins TRBV4-3 to TRBJ1-1; TRBD1 agrees at 8 bases. CDR1 is LGHNA and CDR2 is YSLEER in the germline V gene. Losses at the gene ends were 4 bases for V and 3 bases for J; bases not matched to a gene: 1. The CDR3 is 13 residues long. CDR3 in amino acids: CASSPDRDTEAFF. CDR3 bases: TGCGCCAGCAGCCCGGACAGGGACACTGAAGCTTTCTTT.

The table lists this clone with a few counts. The V and J genes are TRBV29-1 and TRBJ1-2, with D possibly being TRBD1 (5 bases). V lost 4 bases and J lost 7, with 13 bases in between. Germline-derived CDR1 and CDR2 are SQVTM and ANQGSEA. CDR3 length equals 12 residues. In DNA, the CDR3 is TGCAGCGTTGTCAGGGATTCGGGTGGCTACACCTTC. Protein sequence: CSVVRDSGGYTF.

This chain links TRBV5-5 with TRBJ1-2; weak D call: TRBD1 (6 bases). Trimming cost V 1 base and J 5 bases, with 12 bases left between them. Germline CDR1 and CDR2: SGHKS and YYEKEE (reference sequence). The CDR3 has 14 amino acids. The CDR3 sequence is CASSLRDTRYGYTF. CDR3 coding DNA: TGTGCCAGCAGCTTGAGGGACACAAGATATGGCTACACCTTC.

This clone was counted a few times. The chain links TRBV4-3 to TRBJ1-5; D remains ambiguous. V lost 1 base to trimming and J lost 1 base, with 5 bases between them. The CDR3 totals 14 residues. CDR1 LGHNA and CDR2 YSLEER come from the germline V gene. The CDR3 DNA is TGCGCCAGCAGCCAAGGACTGAGCAATCAGCCCCAGCATTTT. This codes for CASSQGLSNQPQHF.

The CDR3 DNA reads as TGTGCCAGCAGTGAACGGGATTCGGGGATACTAGGGGGCTACACCTTC. It encodes CASSERDSGILGGYTF. The gene calls are TRBV6-1 and TRBJ1-2; D not certain. Germline V gene data show CDR1 as MNHNS and CDR2 as SASEGT. The CDR3 has 16 residues. V was cut by 2 bases and J by 8 bases, with 21 bases left in between.

The rearrangement links TRBV6-6 to TRBJ2-7, with TRBD1 matching over 11 bases. The ends lost 1 base at V and 5 bases at J; junction bases unmatched: 7. Germline V lookup: CDR1 MNHNY, CDR2 SVGAGI (reference sequence). This CDR3 is 16 amino acids long. This CDR3 reads CASSYFPPGQGDEQYF. The CDR3 DNA reads TGTGCCAGCAGTTACTTTCCTCCGGGACAGGGGGACGAGCAGTACTTC.

The gene calls are TRBV14 and TRBJ2-4, with unresolved D. The CDR3 extends over 16 amino acids. The ends were cut back, 1 base at V and 0 bases at J, with 10 bases in the middle. Germline-derived CDR1 and CDR2 are SGHDN and FVKESK. CDR3: CASSQGSQLAKNIQYF. Here the CDR3 DNA reads TGTGCCAGCAGCCAAGGGAGTCAACTAGCCAAAAACATTCAGTACTTC.

The V call is TRBV10-3, the J call TRBJ2-1; a weak D match, TRBD2 (6 bases). The CDR3 runs to 15 residues. V lost 1 base, J lost 2 bases, and 9 bases lay in between. Germline lookup yields CDR1 ENHRY and CDR2 SYGVKD. The CDR3 region has the DNA TGTGCCATCAGTGAGTTGACGGGAGCCTACAATGAGCAGTTCTTC. As protein: CAISELTGAYNEQFF.

The chain recombines TRBV7-9 with TRBJ2-1, with TRBD1 as a possible D gene (6 bases). The V end was cut by 5 bases, the J end by 8 bases, with 16 bases between. Germline-derived CDR1 and CDR2 are SEHNR and FQNEAQ (reference sequence). The CDR3 is made up of 14 amino acids. CDR3 coding DNA: TGTGCCAGCAGCCGGGGAACAGGGATCCATGAGCAGTTCTTC. Its translation: CASSRGTGIHEQFF.

The chain couples TRBV6-2 or TRBV6-3 to TRBJ1-1; D call uncertain. In germline, CDR1 is MNHEY, CDR2 SVGEGT. The CDR3 totals 14 residues. The V end lost 2 bases, the J end lost 1 base, and 8 bases lay between the germline ends. CDR3 in amino acids: CASSYGQPNTEAFF. The CDR3 DNA reads as TGTGCCAGCAGTTACGGGCAGCCGAACACTGAAGCTTTCTTT.

The chain carries TRBV9 and TRBJ1-2; a possible D gene is TRBD1 (6 bases). The CDR3 is 13 residues long. The V gene lost 7 bases and the J gene lost 4 bases, with 14 bases spanning the gap. The germline V gene encodes CDR1 SGDLS and CDR2 YYNGEE. The CDR3 reads CASLDRSGYGYTF. CDR3 in DNA: TGTGCCAGCCTCGACAGGTCTGGCTATGGCTACACCTTC.